This record covers a single TCR beta chain. This entry comes from a study of shared clonotypes between healthy human individuals. Libraries were prepared by immunoSEQ multiplex PCR; TCRdb keeps only in-frame clonotypes and omits some of them. The sample records fewer than 2.5 million clones, roughly 93% being singletons. Germline trimming cut 4 bases from V and 1 base from J; bases unmatched to any gene: 6. CDR1 and CDR2 (germline): SGDLS, YYNGEE. The CDR3 length is 17 residues. The TCR comes from a man aged 18 to 29 in good health. Some clones in this sample may be carry-over from other donors' samples. Source material: naive CD4+ T cells from PBMCs. Subset indicated: CD45RA+ positively selected. The J gene is TRBJ2-2, the V gene TRBV9; 11 bases are a match to TRBD2. In DNA, the CDR3 is TGTGCCAGCAGCACCCCTGGGACTAGCGGGAACACCGGGGAGCTGTTTTTT. It yields the protein CASSTPGTSGNTGELFF.